This T cell receptor beta chain was obtained from a study of CXCR3-negative and CXCR3-positive naive CD8 T cells. Overall study context: The total count of TRB reads reached some 140 million, and each library contributed about 1.5 +/- 0.3 million.

The length of the CDR3 is 14 residues. Germline V gene sequence: CDR1 LGHNA, CDR2 YSLEER. UMI-tagged TRB cDNA libraries were built via 5' RACE. TCRdb re-called the 5' RACE reads and catalogs CDR3 proteins one per entry, DNA excluded. The clone table shows roughly 50,000 distinct CDR3 sequences, with the ten largest holding about 0.5%. Points on this clonotype: Its antigen is still unknown.

Naive CD8+ T cells were CD45RO-CCR7+CD27+CD95-. Study findings and constraints: Naive subsets had comparable surface CD5, so TRB CDR3 properties gauged TCR strength. Diversity was high in both naive subsets and much lower in memory cells. TRB CDR3s were more hydrophobic in CXCR3-positive than in CXCR3-negative naive cells.

The rearrangement joins TRBV4-3 to TRBJ1-1. This receptor was identified in a human donor in good health. Some clones in this sample may be carry-over from other donors' samples. Sequencing was performed on naive CXCR3+ CD8+ T cells from blood. The sample's subset: CD45RO-CCR7+CD27+CD95- naive CD8+ T cells expressing CXCR3 (TNR3+). The chain's CDR3 is CASSQDPRHTEAFF.